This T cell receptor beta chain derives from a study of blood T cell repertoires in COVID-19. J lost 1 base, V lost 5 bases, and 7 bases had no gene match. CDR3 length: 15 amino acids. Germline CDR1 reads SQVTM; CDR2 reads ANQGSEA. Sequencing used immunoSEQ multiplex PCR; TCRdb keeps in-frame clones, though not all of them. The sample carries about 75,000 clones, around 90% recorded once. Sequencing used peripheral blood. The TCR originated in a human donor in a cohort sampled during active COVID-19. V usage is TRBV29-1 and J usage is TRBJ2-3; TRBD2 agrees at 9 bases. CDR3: CSVPSAGGRTDTQYF. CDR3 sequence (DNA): TGCAGCGTTCCCTCAGCGGGAGGTCGCACAGATACGCAGTATTTT.